The 27 T cell receptor beta chains presented below share a single source sample, sequenced in a study of cytomegalovirus exposure and HLA in healthy donors (dated 2017 in TCRdb). The library was prepared using the immunoSEQ multiplex PCR assay. The multiplex PCR relied on a mix of 60 forward primers for TCR Vbeta segments and 13 reverse primers for TCR Jbeta segments. TCRdb carries this immuneACCESS record with in-frame sequences only. Its versions omit some clonotypes, under half of them owing to an unresolved V gene in the studies checked, with the rest unexplained. The sample table records around 200,000 clones; more than 75% of these occur just once. Clones ranked in the top ten supply 0.7% to 0.95% of the sample. Material for sequencing was PBMCs. The receptors shown here come from a woman aged 18-29 years in good health and CMV-seronegative.

The chain combines TRBV7-6 with TRBJ1-5; tentatively, D is TRBD1 (5 bases). CDR3 length: 14 residues. Trimming left V 1 base short and J 3 bases short, with 7 bases between. In germline, CDR1 is SGHVS, CDR2 FNYEAQ. The CDR3 DNA is TGTGCCAGCAGCTTAGGACAGTTCAATCAGCCCCAGCATTTT. This translates into CASSLGQFNQPQHF.

V is TRBV19 and J is TRBJ2-2; 10 nucleotides align to TRBD1. Germline CDR1 is LNHDA and CDR2 is SQIVND (reference sequence). The CDR3 has 16 residues. After removal of 4 bases from V and 5 bases from J, the junction contained 7 bases not matched to a gene. In nucleotides, the CDR3 is TGTGCCAGTAGTACCCTTAGGACAGGGGGGACCGGGGAGCTGTTTTTT. It is translated as CASSTLRTGGTGELFF.

This clone was seen only once. This rearrangement joins TRBV11-2 to TRBJ2-7, with 8 nucleotides matching TRBD1. This CDR3 region has 16 residues. Germline values: CDR1 SGHAT, CDR2 FQNNGV. The V segment lost 3 bases and the J segment 3 bases; nucleotides outside the gene matches: 10. The CDR3 DNA is TGTGCCAGCAGCTTCCGCCCAGGGGGCAGAGGCTACGAGCAGTACTTC. Amino acid sequence: CASSFRPGGRGYEQYF.

The gene calls are TRBV11-2 and TRBJ2-7, with 7 bases lining up with TRBD1. V dropped 2 bases and J dropped 2; count of bases not matched to a gene: 6. From germline, CDR1 is SGHAT and CDR2 FQNNGV. CDR3 length equals 15 residues. The CDR3 here is CASSLIRDSPYEQYF. The DNA for the CDR3 is TGTGCCAGCAGCTTAATTCGGGACAGTCCCTACGAGCAGTACTTC.

This sequence joins TRBV7-6 and TRBJ2-1, with TRBD2 matching over 9 bases. Trimming at V came to 5 bases and at J to 1 base, leaving 12 bases not matched to a gene. Germline V gene lookup returns CDR1 SGHVS and CDR2 FNYEAQ. This CDR3 comprises 18 residues. DNA of the CDR3: TGTGCCAGCAGCCCGACGGGGGGCGGGGGGGCGTCCTACAATGAGCAGTTCTTC. Translation: CASSPTGGGGASYNEQFF.

The rearrangement links TRBV10-1 to TRBJ1-2, with 9 bases fitting TRBD1. V gave up 0 bases and J gave up 4 bases; unmatched junction bases: 9. Germline lookup yields CDR1 WNHNN and CDR2 SYGVQD (reference sequence). There are 17 residues in the CDR3. The CDR3 nucleotides read TGCGCCAGCAGTGAGTCCCCTCCGGGACAGGGATTCTATGGCTACACCTTC. Residues: CASSESPPGQGFYGYTF.

In this sample, this clone turned up once. The chain links TRBV6-4 to TRBJ2-1; 9 bases are a match to TRBD2. The CDR3 totals 15 residues. The germline CDR1 and CDR2 sequences are MRHNA and SNTAGT. V lost 3 bases to trimming and J lost 6 bases; unmatched junction nucleotides: 6. CDR3 nucleotide sequence: TGTGCCAGCAGTGATATAGCGGGAGACCCCAATGAGCAGTTCTTC. Translation gives CASSDIAGDPNEQFF.

The chain is built from TRBV6-6 and TRBJ1-1; TRBD1 agrees at 9 bases. The ends lost 0 bases at V and 6 bases at J; junction bases unmatched: 8. The germline gives CDR1 MNHNY, CDR2 SVGAGI (reference sequence). The CDR3 consists of 16 residues. The CDR3 loop is CASSYSGTGLFSEAFF. The DNA of the CDR3 is TGTGCCAGCAGTTACTCTGGGACAGGGCTGTTCTCTGAAGCTTTCTTT.

The J gene is TRBJ1-2, the V gene TRBV7-9; TRBD1 matches 10 bases. V lost 9 bases and J lost 5; bases outside the gene matches: 9. Germline assignment: CDR1 SEHNR and CDR2 FQNEAQ (reference sequence). The CDR3 spans 14 residues. The DNA of the CDR3 is TGTGCCAGTACTCTGACAGGGGGCGGTTATGGCTACACCTTC. This codes for CASTLTGGGYGYTF.

The rearrangement joins TRBV10-2 to TRBJ2-3; 10 nucleotides agree with TRBD2. J lost 1 base, V lost 9 bases, and 1 base had no gene match. Germline CDR1 WSHSY, CDR2 SAAADI. The CDR3 is 13 amino acids. In DNA form, the CDR3 reads TGCGCCAGTGGACTAGCGGGCACAGATACGCAGTATTTT. This sequence encodes CASGLAGTDTQYF.

J is TRBJ2-4 and V is TRBV5-6; possibly TRBD1 for D (6 bases). Trimming shortened V by 1 base and J by 8 bases, and 10 bases separated the two germline ends. The CDR3 consists of 13 residues. Germline V gene lookup returns CDR1 SGHDT and CDR2 YYEEEE. Here the CDR3 reads CASSLSGVYIQYF. The CDR3 coding sequence is TGTGCCAGCAGCTTGTCAGGGGTATACATTCAGTACTTC.

The chain has TRBV2 and TRBJ1-2, with 7 bases fitting TRBD1. Trimming took 2 bases from V and 5 from J; bases not matched to a gene: 8. Germline V CDR1 and CDR2: SNHLY, FYNNEI. The CDR3 is 15 amino acids. DNA for the CDR3: TGTGCCAGCAGTGAATCGCGACAGGGCCTGTATGGCTACACCTTC. Amino acids: CASSESRQGLYGYTF.

The chain combines TRBV2 with TRBJ1-5; maybe TRBD1 (5 bases). V was cut by 3 bases and J by 5 bases, with 20 bases left in between. Germline CDR1 and CDR2: SNHLY and FYNNEI. The CDR3 extends over 17 amino acids. CDR3 region: CASSEYRGREVYQPQHF. DNA of the CDR3: TGTGCCAGCAGTGAGTATCGGGGGAGGGAAGTTTATCAGCCCCAGCATTTT.

The chain joins TRBV9 to TRBJ2-5; a weak D match, TRBD1 (8 bases). This CDR3 is built from 18 residues. V was clipped by 4 bases and J by 3 bases, with 25 bases between them. Germline CDR1 reads SGDLS; CDR2 reads YYNGEE. The DNA for the CDR3 is TGTGCCAGCAGCCCAGCGGGGACAGGTATCAGTGAAGAAGAGACCCAGTACTTC. This encodes CASSPAGTGISEEETQYF.

This CDR3 is CATKPGVGAHETQYF. DNA of the CDR3: TGTGCTACCAAACCGGGGGTCGGGGCCCACGAGACCCAGTACTTC. V usage is TRBV12-5 and J usage is TRBJ2-5, with a possible D match to TRBD2 (6 bases). The V and J ends lost 10 bases and 5 bases respectively, with 23 bases between them. Germline V CDR1 and CDR2: LGHNT, FRNRAP. This CDR3 region has 15 residues.

The chain recombines TRBV7-2 with TRBJ1-2, with D unclear. From germline, CDR1 is SGHTA and CDR2 FQGNSA. The CDR3 is made up of 12 amino acids. V lost 5 bases and J 8 bases, leaving 12 bases between the germline ends. CDR3 in DNA: TGTGCCAGCAGCCCGCCCGAGGAGGGCTACACCTTC. This codes for CASSPPEEGYTF.

J is TRBJ2-2 and V is TRBV9; D not certain. CDR3 length equals 12 residues. CDR1 and CDR2 from the germline V gene are SGDLS and YYNGEE. The germline V and J ends were trimmed by 2 bases and 8 bases, with 7 bases remaining between them. This CDR3 is CASSVSFGELFF. CDR3 in DNA: TGTGCCAGCAGCGTGTCCTTTGGGGAGCTGTTTTTT.

This chain connects TRBV7-9 to TRBJ2-1, with D tentatively TRBD2 (6 bases). The CDR3 is made up of 16 amino acids. V gave up 2 bases and J gave up 4 bases, with 15 bases separating them. Germline V CDR1 and CDR2: SEHNR, FQNEAQ (reference sequence). This CDR3 is CASSLRDGRDYNEQFF. The CDR3 DNA sequence: TGTGCCAGCAGCTTAAGGGACGGGAGAGATTACAATGAGCAGTTCTTC. Full variable domain (missing parts from reference TRBV7-9 and TRBJ2-1): DTGVSQNPRHKITKRGQNVTFRCDPISEHNRLYWYRQTLGQGPEFLTYFQNEAQLEKSRLLSDRFSAERPKGSFSTLEIQRTEQGDSAMYLCASSLRDGRDYNEQFFGPGTRLTVL.

This chain links TRBV6-5 with TRBJ1-2; D not certain. V lost 0 bases to trimming and J lost 1 base, with 6 bases between them. The CDR3 spans 14 residues. Looked up from germline, CDR1 is MNHEY and CDR2 is SVGAGI. This chain's CDR3 is CASSYSGVNYGYTF. CDR3 bases: TGTGCCAGCAGTTACTCCGGGGTTAACTATGGCTACACCTTC.

The chain is built from TRBV4-1 and TRBJ2-1, with 8 bases lining up with TRBD2. V lost 3 bases, J lost 10 bases, and 11 bases stayed unmatched. The CDR3 runs to 15 residues. Looked up from germline, CDR1 is MGHRA and CDR2 is YSYEKL. The DNA of the CDR3 is TGCGCCAGCAGCCAGGGGCACGGGGGGGCCTCGGAGCAGTTCTTC. Residues: CASSQGHGGASEQFF.

DNA for the CDR3: TGTGCCAGCAGTTACCCTCAGTTATGCCTCGGGTTAGTCTATGGCTACACCTTC. Its translation: CASSYPQLCLGLVYGYTF. The chain has TRBV6-7 and TRBJ1-2; no reliable D call. TRBV6-7 is identified as an open reading frame with a role that is uncertain. Trimming pared 2 bases from V and 4 bases from J, leaving 23 bases between. The CDR3 runs 18 residues.

V is TRBV7-9 and J is TRBJ2-3; a weak D match, TRBD2 (6 bases). Per germline, CDR1 SEHNR and CDR2 FQNEAQ (reference sequence). V lost 5 bases and J lost 0, with 12 bases in between. The CDR3 length is 15 residues. CDR3 sequence reads: CASSPGTPSTDTQYF. The DNA for the CDR3 is TGTGCCAGCAGCCCCGGGACTCCAAGCACAGATACGCAGTATTTT.

The V call is TRBV7-7, the J call TRBJ2-1, with TRBD2 matching over 10 bases. With 6 bases clipped from V and 5 bases from J, the junction kept 4 bases outside the gene matches. The length of the CDR3 is 14 residues. Germline V gene data show CDR1 as SSHAT and CDR2 as FNYEAQ (reference sequence). The CDR3 DNA reads as TGTGCCAGCAGTTCTAGCGGGAGTAACAATGAGCAGTTCTTC. This gives the protein CASSSSGSNNEQFF.

In its sample, this clone was seen once. The V call is TRBV7-2, the J call TRBJ2-7; 9 bases agree with TRBD1. The germline CDR1 and CDR2 sequences are SGHTA and FQGNSA. The CDR3 is 13 residues long. V shed 5 bases, J shed 4 bases, and the junction held 3 bases outside the gene matches. The chain's CDR3 is CASSRQGGYEQYF. The CDR3 DNA follows: TGTGCCAGCAGCCGACAGGGGGGGTACGAGCAGTACTTC.

This chain connects TRBV30 to TRBJ2-5; TRBD1 matches 11 bases. The ends lost 5 bases at V and 4 bases at J; junction bases unmatched: 0. Germline CDR1 and CDR2: GTSNPN and SVGIG (reference sequence). The CDR3 loop spans 12 amino acids. The CDR3 nucleotides are TGTGCCTGGGGACAGGGGGCAGAGACCCAGTACTTC. Protein: CAWGQGAETQYF.

The genes are TRBV6-5 and TRBJ1-5; 10 positions agree with TRBD1. The CDR3 sequence is 14 residues long. Losses at the gene ends were 8 bases for V and 4 bases for J; bases not matched to a gene: 5. Germline-derived CDR1 and CDR2 are MNHEY and SVGAGI. This chain's CDR3 is CASLWDRGNQPQHF. The CDR3 bases are TGTGCCAGCTTGTGGGACAGGGGTAATCAGCCCCAGCATTTT.

The genes are TRBV9 and TRBJ2-3, with unresolved D. Germline CDR1 and CDR2: SGDLS and YYNGEE. The CDR3 consists of 16 residues. V gave up 0 bases and J gave up 0 bases, with 11 bases separating them. CDR3 DNA: TGTGCCAGCAGCGTAGCGGGTCCGATTAGCACAGATACGCAGTATTTT. Protein sequence: CASSVAGPISTDTQYF.